This T cell receptor beta chain was sequenced in a study of T cell repertoires in cytomegalovirus infection. Study at large: Matching HLA type and CMV infection were both indicated by public TCR beta signatures.

Study-level points and caveats: Clonotype analysis showed dominance of the ex vivo response by HLA-C-restricted CMV-specific TCR beta clonotypes.

After removal of 3 bases from V and 4 bases from J, the junction contained 9 bases not matched to a gene. The germline gives CDR1 WNHNN, CDR2 SYGVQD (reference sequence). The CDR3 is 16 amino acids. Each CDR3 protein is one row after TCRdb ran MiXCR on the reads. Among hundreds of thousands of distinct CDR3 sequences, 31% were seen once, and the ten largest hold under 15%. Remarks on this clonotype: Its cognate antigen is unknown.

The genes are TRBV10-1 and TRBJ2-1, with 7 bases fitting TRBD1. The source was cultured CD8+ T cells from PBMCs, collected from culture after CMV antigen stimulation. The sequence derives from a human donor in good health (CMV status not recorded). Some clones in this sample may be carry-over from other donors' samples. The CDR3 nucleotides read TGCGCCAGCAGTGATTCTCCAGGGGGTACTTACAATGAGCAGTTCTTC. Translating it yields CASSDSPGGTYNEQFF.